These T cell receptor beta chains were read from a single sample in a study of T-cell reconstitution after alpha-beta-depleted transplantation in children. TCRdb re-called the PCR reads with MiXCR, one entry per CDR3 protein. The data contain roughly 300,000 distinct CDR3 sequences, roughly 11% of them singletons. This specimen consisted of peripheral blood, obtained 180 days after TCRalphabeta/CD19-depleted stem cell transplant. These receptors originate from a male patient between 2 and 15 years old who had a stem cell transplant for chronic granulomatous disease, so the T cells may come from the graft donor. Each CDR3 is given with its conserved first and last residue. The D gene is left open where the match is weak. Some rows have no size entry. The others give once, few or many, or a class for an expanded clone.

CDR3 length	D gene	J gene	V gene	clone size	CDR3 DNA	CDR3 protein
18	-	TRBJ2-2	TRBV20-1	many	TGCAGTGCTAGAGATTTGGAACGGGGGGCCGCGAACACCGGGGAGCTGTTTTTT	CSARDLERGAANTGELFF
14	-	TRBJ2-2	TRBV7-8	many	TGTGCCAGCAGCTTAGTTAGGAACACCGGGGAGCTGTTTTTT	CASSLVRNTGELFF
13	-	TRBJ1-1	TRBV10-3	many	TGTGCCATCAGTGACGTCCGAGGGACTGAAGCTTTCTTT	CAISDVRGTEAFF
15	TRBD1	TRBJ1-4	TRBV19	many	TGTGCCAGTAGTATGACAGGGGAAGGAGAAGAAAAACTGTTTTTT	CASSMTGEGEEKLFF
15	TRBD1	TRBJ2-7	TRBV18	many	TGTGCCAGCTCACTTTCGTCCGGGACAGGGAACGAGCAGTACTTC	CASSLSSGTGNEQYF
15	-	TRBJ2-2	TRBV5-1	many	TGCGCCAGCAGCTTAAACGGGGGGAACACCGGGGAGCTGTTTTTT	CASSLNGGNTGELFF
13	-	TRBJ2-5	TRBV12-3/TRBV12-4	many	TGTGCCAGCAAGTGGGGGAGCCAAGAGACCCAGTACTTC	CASKWGSQETQYF
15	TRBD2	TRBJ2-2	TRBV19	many	TGTGCCAGTCGGATAGCGGGATCGAACACCGGGGAGCTGTTTTTT	CASRIAGSNTGELFF
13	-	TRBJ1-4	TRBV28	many	TGTGCCAGCAGTTTCCCACGCGGTGAAAAACTGTTTTTT	CASSFPRGEKLFF
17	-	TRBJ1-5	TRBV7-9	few	TGTGCCAGCAGCTGGGCGTTCCTGGGGGGGGGCAATCAGCCCCAGCATTTT	CASSWAFLGGGNQPQHF
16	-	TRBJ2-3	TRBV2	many	TGTGCCAGTTCCCCCAGTGACGGAAGGCGCACAGATACGCAGTATTTT	CASSPSDGRRTDTQYF
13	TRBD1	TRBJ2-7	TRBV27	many	TGTGCCAGCAGCCATGGACAGGGCTACGAGCAGTACTTC	CASSHGQGYEQYF
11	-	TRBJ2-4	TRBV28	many	TGTGCCAGCAGTTTGCTAAACATTCAGTACTTC	CASSLLNIQYF
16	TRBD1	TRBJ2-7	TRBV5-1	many	TGCGCCAGCCGAACCACCTCAACGGGGACAGTCTACGAGCAGTACTTC	CASRTTSTGTVYEQYF
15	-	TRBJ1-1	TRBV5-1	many	TGCGCCAGCAGCACGTCCGGGACAACGAACACTGAAGCTTTCTTT	CASSTSGTTNTEAFF
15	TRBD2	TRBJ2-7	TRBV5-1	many	TGCGCCAGCAGTTTGGATAGCGGGGGGACCTACGAGCAGTACTTC	CASSLDSGGTYEQYF
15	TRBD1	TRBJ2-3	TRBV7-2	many	TGTGCCAGCAGCTGGAAGGGGGCGTGGACAGATACGCAGTATTTT	CASSWKGAWTDTQYF
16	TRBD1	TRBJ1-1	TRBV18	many	TGTGCCAGCTCACCACAGAGGGACAGCTACCACACTGAAGCTTTCTTT	CASSPQRDSYHTEAFF
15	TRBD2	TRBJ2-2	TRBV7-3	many	TGTGCCAGCAGCCGGACTAGAAAGGACACCGGGGAGCTGTTTTTT	CASSRTRKDTGELFF
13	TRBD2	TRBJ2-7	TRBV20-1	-	TGCAGTGCTACAAGCGGGGGGGCAAAAGAGCAGTACTTC	CSATSGGAKEQYF
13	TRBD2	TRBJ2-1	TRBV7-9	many	TGTGCCAGCAGCTTACCGGGGGGGAATGAGCAGTTCTTC	CASSLPGGNEQFF
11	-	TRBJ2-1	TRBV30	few	TGTGCCTGGAGTGTGGGACCTCAGCAGTTCTTC	CAWSVGPQQFF
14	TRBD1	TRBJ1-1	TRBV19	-	TGTGCCAGTAGTATAGGACAGGGAGGAAATGAAGCTTTCTTT	CASSIGQGGNEAFF